These 6 T cell receptor beta chains originate from one sample sequenced in a study of T-cell memory formation after mild COVID-19. TCRdb re-analysed the 5' RACE reads in MiXCR, keeping a single row per CDR3 protein. In the table there are fewer than 350,000 distinct CDR3 sequences, 15% to 20% of which are singletons. Sequencing was performed on PBMCs or a T cell subset sorted from them (not recorded which). These TCRs come from a young man who had mild COVID-19 (a few samples of this study predate the infection). Cell type and time point are not known.

The rearrangement links TRBV5-1 to TRBJ2-1; TRBD1 aligns across 9 bases. Trimming took 3 bases from V and 9 from J; bases not matched to a gene: 10. CDR1 and CDR2 (germline): SGHRS, YFSETQ. This CDR3 has 15 residues. The CDR3 is CASSSDTTGGGEQFF. The DNA of the CDR3 is TGCGCCAGCAGCTCTGATACCACAGGGGGCGGTGAGCAGTTCTTC.

This clonotype was found a few times. The CDR3 loop reads CASSSGGADTDTQYF. Here the CDR3 DNA reads TGTGCCAGCAGTTCCGGGGGGGCGGACACAGATACGCAGTATTTT. The chain joins TRBV27 to TRBJ2-3; 8 bases line up with TRBD2. This CDR3 is 15 amino acids long. V lost 4 bases to trimming and J lost 2 bases; unmatched junction nucleotides: 5. Germline V gene sequence: CDR1 MNHEY, CDR2 SMNVEV (reference sequence).

This sequence joins TRBV4-3 and TRBJ1-2; D is unresolved. From germline, CDR1 is LGHNA and CDR2 YSLEER. Trimming cost V 4 bases and J 2 bases, with 20 bases left between them. The CDR3 is 17 residues long. This chain's CDR3 is CASSPRILRVRNYGYTF. As DNA, the CDR3 is TGCGCCAGCAGCCCCCGGATCCTCCGGGTCAGAAACTATGGCTACACCTTC.

V usage is TRBV2 and J usage is TRBJ2-3; tentative D call: TRBD1 (6 bases). This CDR3 is built from 14 residues. Trimming pared 4 bases from V and 2 bases from J, leaving 10 bases between. Germline CDR1 and CDR2: SNHLY and FYNNEI. The CDR3 nucleotides read TGTGCCAGCAGTGCTAGGACAGTCACAGATACGCAGTATTTT. This translates into CASSARTVTDTQYF.

The chain couples TRBV7-2 to TRBJ2-1; TRBD2 might be the D (5 bases). In germline, CDR1 is SGHTA, CDR2 FQGNSA. The length of the CDR3 is 15 residues. Trimming left V 5 bases short and J 7 bases short, with 18 bases between. Written as DNA, the CDR3 is TGTGCCAGCAGCCCCGGCGGACTTGCTTTGAATGAGCAGTTCTTC. It translates to CASSPGGLALNEQFF.

The rearrangement joins TRBV11-2 to TRBJ2-7; D not certain. CDR1 and CDR2 from the germline V gene are SGHAT and FQNNGV. The V end lost 1 base, the J end lost 4 bases, and 14 bases lay between the germline ends. This CDR3 contains 15 residues. The CDR3: CASSLGLGSRYEQYV. The CDR3 DNA sequence: TGTGCCAGCAGCTTAGGGTTAGGGTCCCGATACGAGCAGTACGTC.